The 23 T cell receptor beta chains below were found in one sample sequenced in a study of T cells expressing NK-cell markers. Using the 5' RACE reads, TCRdb records one entry per CDR3 protein without DNA. The sample data list 130,000 to 150,000 distinct CDR3 sequences. The sequenced material came from blood T cells: a sorted CD56 or NKG2C T cell subset, CD4+ or CD8+ T cells, or bulk PBMC T cells (not recorded which). These TCRs come from a man aged 18 to 30 in good health.

CDR3 sequence: CASSLVGTGGDYTF. The genes are TRBV5-1 and TRBJ1-2; TCRdb selects TRBD1, and the lack of DNA leaves this call unchecked. This CDR3 region has 14 residues. Germline V gene sequence: CDR1 SGHRS, CDR2 YFSETQ.

This chain uses TRBV12-3 or TRBV12-4 with TRBJ2-7; TCRdb's D call, TRBD2, is unchecked because there is no DNA. The CDR3 extends over 12 amino acids. CDR3 sequence reads: CASSFGGYEQYF.

This sequence joins TRBV6-5 and TRBJ1-4; the D call from TCRdb, TRBD1, cannot be confirmed without DNA. Germline V CDR1 and CDR2: MNHEY, SVGAGI. This CDR3 spans 16 amino acids. This CDR3 is CASSSVRQVPNEKLFF.

The chain is built from TRBV12-3 or TRBV12-4 and TRBJ1-1. CDR3 length: 13 amino acids. The CDR3 sequence is CASTTAGGEEAFF.

The rearrangement uses TRBV4-3 and TRBJ1-3; TCRdb reports TRBD1, a call that lacks DNA to check it against. The CDR3 consists of 16 residues. Germline V gene lookup returns CDR1 LGHNA and CDR2 YSLEER. CDR3 in amino acids: CASSQGRDRGRNTIYF.

The V call is TRBV7-9, the J call TRBJ1-1. Per the germline V gene, CDR1 is SEHNR and CDR2 is FQNEAQ (reference sequence). This CDR3 has 16 amino acids. This CDR3 is CASSLVEQHENTEAFF.

The gene calls are TRBV13 and TRBJ2-2; the TCRdb D gene call, TRBD1, has no DNA to confirm it. Germline CDR1 PRHDT, CDR2 FYEKMQ (reference sequence). CDR3 length: 16 residues. This CDR3 reads CASSLGVGVNTGELFF.

The gene calls are TRBV7-9 and TRBJ2-1; the TRBD1 assignment by TCRdb is unverifiable without DNA. CDR1 is SEHNR and CDR2 is FQNEAQ in the germline V gene (reference sequence). The CDR3 runs to 12 residues. The CDR3 sequence is CASSLDVPEQFF.

The chain employs TRBV12-3 or TRBV12-4 and TRBJ2-7; TCRdb gives TRBD2 as the D gene, but with no DNA this cannot be confirmed. The CDR3 covers 14 residues. This CDR3 is CASRHGLAGVEQYF.

The chain combines TRBV30 with TRBJ1-1; TCRdb designates TRBD1, a call that cannot be tested without DNA. The germline gives CDR1 GTSNPN, CDR2 SVGIG (reference sequence). The CDR3 length is 13 residues. The CDR3 protein is CAWSQGGGTEAFF.

V and J are TRBV5-6 and TRBJ2-1. Germline V gene data show CDR1 as SGHDT and CDR2 as YYEEEE. The CDR3 covers 11 residues. The chain's CDR3 is CASSLGGWQFF.

This rearrangement joins TRBV12-3 or TRBV12-4 to TRBJ2-5; the D call from TCRdb, TRBD1, cannot be confirmed without DNA. This CDR3 is built from 15 residues. CDR3 protein: CASSPSVWPKETQYF.

The gene calls are TRBV19 and TRBJ1-2. CDR1 and CDR2 from the germline V gene are LNHDA and SQIVND (reference sequence). The length of the CDR3 is 15 residues. The CDR3 region is CASSENRALHYGYTF.

This chain links TRBV4-1 with TRBJ1-4; with no DNA, the TCRdb D assignment of TRBD1 cannot be verified. The CDR3 spans 17 residues. Germline loops: CDR1 MGHRA, CDR2 YSYEKL. The CDR3 sequence: CASSPPRDRMGNEKLFF.

The chain has TRBV15 and TRBJ1-6; TCRdb's D call of TRBD1 is untestable without DNA. Germline V lookup: CDR1 LNHNV, CDR2 YYDKDF (reference sequence). The length of the CDR3 is 16 residues. The CDR3 loop reads CATSRDRGTGSSPLHF.

This chain's CDR3 is CASRTVGEIDNEQFF. J is TRBJ2-1 and V is TRBV27; the D call of TRBD1 rests on TCRdb alone, since no DNA is present to check it. The CDR3 is 15 amino acids. Germline V lookup: CDR1 MNHEY, CDR2 SMNVEV (reference sequence).

Here the CDR3 reads CASSLDLRATINTGELFF. V is TRBV5-1 and J is TRBJ2-2; without DNA, the TCRdb call of TRBD1 cannot be checked. CDR1 is SGHRS and CDR2 is YFSETQ in the germline V gene. This CDR3 is 18 amino acids long. Full variable domain (outside the CDR3, taken from reference TRBV5-1 and TRBJ2-2): KAGVTQTPRYLIKTRGQQVTLSCSPISGHRSVSWYQQTPGQGLQFLFEYFSETQRNKGNFPGRFSGRQFSNSRSEMNVSTLELGDSALYLCASSLDLRATINTGELFFGEGSRLTVL.

V usage is TRBV30 and J usage is TRBJ1-1. Germline V gene lookup returns CDR1 GTSNPN and CDR2 SVGIG (reference sequence). CDR3 length: 13 amino acids. The CDR3 reads CASFSDLNRGAFF.

This chain joins TRBV5-3 and TRBJ2-5; no DNA is available, so the TRBD2 call from TCRdb remains unchecked. TRBV5-3 is given ORF status, its function remaining uncertain. The CDR3 has 16 amino acids. The CDR3 sequence: CARSLPSGRAVETQYF.

The rearrangement uses TRBV5-6 and TRBJ1-5. Looked up from germline, CDR1 is SGHDT and CDR2 is YYEEEE. CDR3 size: 12 residues. CDR3: CASSFLNQPQHF.

The chain couples TRBV12-3 or TRBV12-4 to TRBJ2-1. CDR3 length: 18 amino acids. CDR3 loop: CASRDRSPAMPSYNEQFF.

The rearrangement uses TRBV24-1 and TRBJ2-1; without DNA, the TCRdb call of TRBD2 cannot be checked. CDR1 is KGHDR, CDR2 SFDVKD, per germline. CDR3 length: 14 residues. The CDR3 here is CATSGLAGYNEQFF.

This chain links TRBV7-2 with TRBJ2-7; lacking DNA, the TRBD1 call made by TCRdb goes unchecked. Germline V CDR1 and CDR2: SGHTA, FQGNSA. This CDR3 region has 14 residues. CDR3 loop: CASSSGTAHYEQYF.